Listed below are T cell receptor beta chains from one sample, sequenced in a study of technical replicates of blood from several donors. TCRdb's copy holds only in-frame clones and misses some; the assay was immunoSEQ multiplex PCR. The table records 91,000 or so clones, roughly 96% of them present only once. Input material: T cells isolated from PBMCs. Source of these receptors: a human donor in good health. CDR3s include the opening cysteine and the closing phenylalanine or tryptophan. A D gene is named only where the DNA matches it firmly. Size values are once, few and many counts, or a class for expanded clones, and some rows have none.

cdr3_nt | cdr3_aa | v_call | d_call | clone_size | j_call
TGTGCCAGTGCCGGGAACAGTCACTATGGCTACACCTTC | CASAGNSHYGYTF | TRBV19 | - | - | TRBJ1-2
TGTGCCAGCAGCCTGGGAGGAAGGGATGAAAAACTGTTTTTT | CASSLGGRDEKLFF | TRBV7-9 | - | once | TRBJ1-4
TGTGCCAGCAGCTCCCTGGGGAGGACCCCGATCGCGTATGGCTACACCTTC | CASSSLGRTPIAYGYTF | TRBV7-9 | - | - | TRBJ1-2
TGCGCCAGCACCTCCTCGCCCAGGGCCCCCTACGAGCAGTACTTC | CASTSSPRAPYEQYF | TRBV4-1 | - | - | TRBJ2-7
TGCGCCAGCAGCACGGGACAAAGCGACTACGAGCAGTACTTC | CASSTGQSDYEQYF | TRBV5-1 | - | - | TRBJ2-7
TGTGCCAGCAGAGCCTCCGGACAGCCCCGGGCTAACTATGGCTACACCTTC | CASRASGQPRANYGYTF | TRBV5-5 | - | - | TRBJ1-2
TGCGCCAGCACAGGGGGCAACACCGGGGAGCTGTTTTTT | CASTGGNTGELFF | TRBV10-2 | TRBD1 | - | TRBJ2-2
TGTGCCAGCTCACACCGGCGACAGGGGGCAGACAATGAGCAGTTCTTC | CASSHRRQGADNEQFF | TRBV18 | TRBD1 | - | TRBJ2-1
TGTGCTAGTGGTTTACTTATTCCGGGACAGGGAGTCGGGGAGCTGTTTTTT | CASGLLIPGQGVGELFF | TRBV12-5 | TRBD1 | few | TRBJ2-2
TGTGCCAGCAGCCCCCTAGGCGCCCCTTACAATGAGCAGTTCTTC | CASSPLGAPYNEQFF | TRBV28 | - | - | TRBJ2-1
TGTGCCAGTACCTCCGGGACAGGGGAGATCGCTTTCTTT | CASTSGTGEIAFF | TRBV28 | TRBD1 | - | TRBJ1-1
TGTGCCAGCAGTGAACAAACAGGGATTCGGGAGACCCAGTACTTC | CASSEQTGIRETQYF | TRBV11-2 | - | - | TRBJ2-5
TGTGCCAGCAGCTCCTGGGCGGGACAGTACACTGAAGCTTTCTTT | CASSSWAGQYTEAFF | TRBV7-9 | TRBD1 | - | TRBJ1-1
TGTGCCTGGAGTCGGGACTCTCCGAATCAGCCCCAGCATTTT | CAWSRDSPNQPQHF | TRBV30 | - | - | TRBJ1-5
TGTGCCAGCAGCTCCTGGACTAGCGGGGGCTCTAATGAGCAGTTCTTC | CASSSWTSGGSNEQFF | TRBV11-2 | TRBD2 | - | TRBJ2-1
TGTGCCAGCAGCCAATTGACAGGCCTGGGCACTGAAGCTTTCTTT | CASSQLTGLGTEAFF | TRBV14 | - | - | TRBJ1-1
TGTGCCAGCTCTTTAAGACAGGGGGCGATCGATGAGCAGTTCTTC | CASSLRQGAIDEQFF | TRBV18 | TRBD1 | - | TRBJ2-1
TGTGCCAGCAACGACAGGGAGAATGGCTACACCTTC | CASNDRENGYTF | TRBV2 | TRBD1 | - | TRBJ1-2
TGTGCCAGCAGCCAAATAAGTAGGGCGGGCGGCTACGAGCAGTACTTC | CASSQISRAGGYEQYF | TRBV14 | - | - | TRBJ2-7
TGTGCCAGCAGCTTACTGGGACAGGGGGGGCAGCCCCAGCATTTT | CASSLLGQGGQPQHF | TRBV7-8 | TRBD1 | - | TRBJ1-5
TGTGCCAGCAGCCAAGGTGGGGCGTACTCTGGAAACACCATATATTTT | CASSQGGAYSGNTIYF | TRBV14 | - | - | TRBJ1-3
TGTGCCACCAGCGAGCGGACAGGGGGCGTTGAAAAACTGTTTTTT | CATSERTGGVEKLFF | TRBV15 | TRBD1 | - | TRBJ1-4
TGCAGCGTGGCGGACACTGAAGCTTTCTTT | CSVADTEAFF | TRBV29-1 | - | once | TRBJ1-1
TGTGCCAGCAGCCCGCTGGACAGGGGCCACGAGCAGTACTTC | CASSPLDRGHEQYF | TRBV14 | TRBD1 | - | TRBJ2-7
TGTGCCAGCAGTTTCTCTAGCGGGAGCTCCTACGAGCAGTACTTC | CASSFSSGSSYEQYF | TRBV27 | TRBD2 | - | TRBJ2-7
TGTGCCAGCAAGCGTATCTTGTCCCTGAGAGCTTTCTTT | CASKRILSLRAFF | TRBV6-5 | - | - | TRBJ1-1
TGTGCCAGCAGTCCAAGGGGTCCGGCGAATCAGCCCCAGCATTTT | CASSPRGPANQPQHF | TRBV6-5 | - | - | TRBJ1-5
TGTGCCAGCAGAACAGGATTGAGGGAGACCCAGTACTTC | CASRTGLRETQYF | TRBV2 | - | - | TRBJ2-5
TGTGCCAGCAGTTACGGGACTCATGAGCAGTTCTTC | CASSYGTHEQFF | TRBV2 | - | - | TRBJ2-1
TGTGCCAGCAGCCCTGGACAGGTTTCGGACTACACCTTC | CASSPGQVSDYTF | TRBV7-3 | TRBD1 | - | TRBJ1-2
TGTGCCAGCAGCTTGTTTAGGGGGAACACTGAAGCTTTCTTT | CASSLFRGNTEAFF | TRBV5-5 | - | - | TRBJ1-1
TGTGCTAGCACCCCACTCGAACGACAGAGCTTTAACTATGGCTACACCTTC | CASTPLERQSFNYGYTF | TRBV7-7 | - | - | TRBJ1-2
TGTGCCAGCACACCATTGGGGGCGTCGAGCGGCTACACCTTC | CASTPLGASSGYTF | TRBV27 | - | - | TRBJ1-2
TGTGCCAGCAGCGTTTCAGTGGTACAGCCCCAGCATTTT | CASSVSVVQPQHF | TRBV11-2 | - | once | TRBJ1-5
TGTGCCAGCAGTTTATCGGGGGCGGGTGTGCCCCAGCATTTT | CASSLSGAGVPQHF | TRBV27 | - | - | TRBJ1-5